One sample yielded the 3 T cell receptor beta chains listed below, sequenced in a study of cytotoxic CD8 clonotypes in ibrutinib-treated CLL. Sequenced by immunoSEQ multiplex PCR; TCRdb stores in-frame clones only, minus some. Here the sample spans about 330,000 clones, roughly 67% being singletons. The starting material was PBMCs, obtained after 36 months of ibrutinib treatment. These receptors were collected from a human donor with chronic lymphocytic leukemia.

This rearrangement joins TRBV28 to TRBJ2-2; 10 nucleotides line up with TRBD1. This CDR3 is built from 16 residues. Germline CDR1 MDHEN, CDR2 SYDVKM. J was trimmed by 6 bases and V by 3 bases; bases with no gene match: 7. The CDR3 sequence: CASSFRGQGRSGELFF. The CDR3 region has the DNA TGTGCCAGCAGTTTTCGGGGACAGGGGAGATCCGGGGAGCTGTTTTTT.

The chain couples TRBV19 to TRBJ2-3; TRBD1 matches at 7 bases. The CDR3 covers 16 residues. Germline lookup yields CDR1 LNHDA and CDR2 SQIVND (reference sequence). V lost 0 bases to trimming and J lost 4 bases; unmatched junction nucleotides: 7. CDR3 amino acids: CASSIDPTGNADTQYF. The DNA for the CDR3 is TGTGCCAGTAGTATAGACCCGACAGGGAACGCAGATACGCAGTATTTT.

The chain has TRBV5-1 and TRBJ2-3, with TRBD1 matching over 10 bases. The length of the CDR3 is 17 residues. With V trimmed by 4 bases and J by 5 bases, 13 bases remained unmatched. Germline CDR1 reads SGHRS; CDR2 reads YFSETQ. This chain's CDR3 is CASSGTRTGGPRDTQYF. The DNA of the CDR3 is TGCGCCAGCAGCGGAACCAGGACAGGGGGGCCGAGAGATACGCAGTATTTT.